This T cell receptor beta chain was found in a study of blood T cell repertoires in COVID-19 (dated by TCRdb to about 2020). Regarding the study in general: Collaborator samples came from the United States, Italy and Spain and covered acute and convalescent phases of COVID-19. The prospective study material was composed of cDNA or gDNA derived from T cells, B-cell-depleted T cells, or PBMCs. Deeply sampled blood TCRbeta repertoires from subjects exposed to, actively infected with, or recovered from COVID-19 were included in the dataset. The repertoires were made available in a free public database intended to serve as a resource for research on the immune response to SARS-CoV-2. Samples came from the ongoing ImmuneRACE study (first 160 participants) plus 1,254 subjects from 6 global collaborators. The sample metadata nearly always contained a de-identified subject ID, COVID-19 status, age in years and sex. Where available, HLA class I and class II types were obtained from metadata supplied by the sample provider rather than from assay-based typing. Beyond this particular receptor, the publication reports: The amount of clinical and demographic metadata varied by source and participant and was provided uncurated.

As to this clone: No antigen is known for it. No much larger clonotype is one base removed from it; base qualities were not supplied.

V and J are truncated by 5 bases and 3 bases respectively, leaving an intervening sequence of 4 bases. From its cysteine to its phenylalanine, the CDR3 spans 12 amino acids. The retained sequence is limited to the CDR3, 36 bases, with the frame set at the first base. CDR1 and CDR2 are drawn from the germline V gene: SGHTA, FQGTGA. TCRbeta CDR3 regions were amplified from genomic DNA by means of the immunoSEQ Assay, a bias-controlled multiplex PCR. From the authors' description of their analysis: The number of nucleated cells in each sample was estimated by amplification of reference gene primers within the assay. To quantify the absolute abundance of each unique TCRbeta CDR3 rearrangement, sequence reads were collapsed and filtered. For each sample, productive Simpson clonality was calculated by taking the square root of Simpson's diversity index across productive rearrangements. TCRdb holds this immuneACCESS table with in-frame rearrangements only. Some clones are missing; in checked studies, unresolved V genes explain under half, and the rest has no known cause. V and J calls and clone size are given by that table; D and trimming were obtained from the DNA. Here the sample has hundreds of thousands of clones; around 90% occur a single time. Just over 0.85% of the sample lies in the top ten.

Enrolling through a virtual design, the prospective study's participants ranged in age from roughly 18 to 100 years and lived across 24 United States geographic areas. Cohort assignment in the prospective study relied on participant-reported clinical history from a screening survey and a study questionnaire. Exposed participants had been in contact, within 2 weeks of entering the study, with a person who had a PCR-confirmed or clinician-diagnosed case of COVID-19. In the prospective study, mobile phlebotomists collected whole blood, serum and a nasopharyngeal or oropharyngeal swab from each participant. Participants in the prospective study had the option to provide additional blood draws and questionnaires over a roughly 2-month period. Blood samples from the prospective study were shipped frozen or at room temperature prior to DNA extraction.

The chain was built from TRBV7-3 and TRBJ2-2, with the identity of the D gene unclear. This receptor was taken from a man over 45 who had been exposed to COVID-19. Sample: PBMCs or T cells enriched from blood (not recorded which). The nucleotide sequence is given as TGTGCCAGCAGCCCCGACACCGGGGAGCTGTTTTTT. The resulting protein is CASSPDTGELFF.